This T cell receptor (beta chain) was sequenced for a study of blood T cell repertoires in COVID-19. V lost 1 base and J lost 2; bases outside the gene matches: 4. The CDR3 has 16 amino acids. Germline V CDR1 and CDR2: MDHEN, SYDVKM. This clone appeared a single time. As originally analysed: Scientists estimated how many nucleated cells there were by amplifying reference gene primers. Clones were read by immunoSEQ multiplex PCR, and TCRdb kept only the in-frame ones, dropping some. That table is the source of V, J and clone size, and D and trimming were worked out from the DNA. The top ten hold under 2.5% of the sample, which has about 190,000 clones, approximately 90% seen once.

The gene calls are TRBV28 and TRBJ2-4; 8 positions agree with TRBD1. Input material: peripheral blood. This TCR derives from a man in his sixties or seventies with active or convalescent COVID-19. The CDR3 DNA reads TGTGCCAGCAGTTTATACAGGGGGTCGACCAAAAACATTCAGTACTTC. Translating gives CASSLYRGSTKNIQYF.